This entry is about one T cell receptor (beta chain). The table came from immunoSEQ multiplex PCR; TCRdb's copy has only in-frame clones and leaves some out. The table includes approximately 330,000 clones, around 89% detected once. The data derive from a study of blood T cell repertoires in COVID-19. The germline V and J ends were trimmed by 6 bases and 4 bases, with 10 bases remaining between them. Germline assignment: CDR1 MNHEY and CDR2 SVGAGI. There are 13 residues in the CDR3. Patients at the Seattle site were enrolled during active infection and followed longitudinally. The receptor was derived from a woman between 40 and 55 years old with COVID-19, enrolled during active disease. V gene TRBV6-5 combines with J gene TRBJ1-5; D gene uncertain. Sequencing used peripheral blood. The CDR3 loop is CASSTDGNQPQHF. The CDR3 nucleotides read TGTGCCAGCAGCACCGACGGGAATCAGCCCCAGCATTTT.